This is a list of T cell receptor beta chains from one sample in a study of early T cells in non-severe SARS-CoV-2 infection. One entry per CDR3 protein, called by TCRdb with MiXCR from the 5' RACE reads. The data show some 67,000 distinct CDR3 sequences, 12% to 15% seen once. The sample taken for sequencing was whole blood. The receptors were sampled from an adult who was a healthcare worker with PCR-confirmed SARS-CoV-2 infection or an uninfected control (not recorded which). Both conserved end residues are part of each CDR3. D genes are given only for firm matches. Not all rows give a size; the values are once, few, many and, for expanded clones, a class.

TRBD1 TRBJ2-1 TRBV7-6 few CASSSPRRTGSEEQFF TGTGCCAGCAGCTCCCCTAGGCGGACAGGGTCAGAGGAGCAGTTCTTC
TRBD1 TRBJ2-2 TRBV7-6 many CASSRGTANTGELFF TGTGCCAGCAGCCGTGGGACAGCGAACACCGGGGAGCTGTTTTTT
TRBD2 TRBJ2-5 TRBV11-2 few CASSLGGVAGSQETQYF TGTGCCAGCAGCTTAGGTGGGGTAGCGGGGTCCCAAGAGACCCAGTACTTC
- TRBJ2-3 TRBV7-2 few CASSFIALGGTDTQYF TGTGCCAGCAGCTTTATAGCCCTCGGGGGCACAGATACGCAGTATTTT
- TRBJ1-6 TRBV20-1 - CSARIETDNSPLHF TGCAGTGCTAGGATCGAGACAGATAATTCACCCCTCCACTTT
- TRBJ1-3 TRBV28 - CASSFGGGSGNTIYF TGTGCCAGCAGTTTTGGGGGCGGCTCTGGAAACACCATATATTTT
TRBD1 TRBJ1-2 TRBV28 many CAIPGDRVDGYTF TGTGCCATACCAGGCGACAGGGTCGATGGCTACACCTTC
- TRBJ2-7 TRBV29-1 - CSVGPAYEQYF TGCAGCGTTGGTCCTGCCTACGAGCAGTACTTC
- TRBJ1-1 TRBV20-1 - CSARPHRNFNTEAFF TGCAGTGCTAGACCCCACAGAAATTTCAACACTGAAGCTTTCTTT
TRBD1 TRBJ1-1 TRBV5-6 many CASSPVWTGQNTEAFF TGTGCCAGCAGCCCAGTATGGACAGGGCAGAACACTGAAGCTTTCTTT
- TRBJ1-1 TRBV7-9 - CASSQPRRGTEAFF TGTGCCAGCAGCCAACCCCGGAGGGGTACTGAAGCTTTCTTT
TRBD1 TRBJ1-3 TRBV15 few CATRRDRGISGNTIYF TGTGCCACCAGAAGAGACAGGGGAATCTCTGGAAACACCATATATTTT
- TRBJ1-4 TRBV18 - CASSPREPRGEKLFF TGTGCCAGCTCACCACGGGAGCCGCGGGGTGAAAAACTGTTTTTT
TRBD2 TRBJ2-3 TRBV6-5 - CASSSPSGGVTDTQYF TGTGCCAGCAGTTCCCCCAGCGGGGGAGTCACAGATACGCAGTATTTT
- TRBJ1-2 TRBV20-1 - CSAMSAINGYTF TGCAGTGCTATGTCAGCGATTAATGGCTACACCTTC
- TRBJ2-3 TRBV11-3 few CASSPGQHTDTQYF TGTGCCAGCAGCCCCGGACAGCACACAGATACGCAGTATTTT
TRBD1 TRBJ1-2 TRBV3-1 few CASSHAQTTGTHGYTF TGTGCCAGCAGCCATGCCCAAACGACAGGGACACATGGCTACACCTTC
TRBD1 TRBJ1-3 TRBV7-3 - CASSLTQGSTIYF TGTGCCAGCAGCTTAACACAGGGGAGCACCATATATTTT
- TRBJ2-4 TRBV10-3 - CAISEPGGNIQYF TGTGCCATCAGTGAGCCCGGGGGTAACATTCAGTACTTC
TRBD1 TRBJ2-7 TRBV29-1 many CSVGRDRGRYEQYF TGCAGCGTAGGCCGGGACAGGGGGCGATACGAGCAGTACTTC
- TRBJ1-1 TRBV5-6 - CASSRITTTGGREAFF TGTGCCAGCAGCCGAATAACGACGACAGGCGGTAGAGAAGCTTTCTTT
- TRBJ2-6 TRBV7-6 - CASSQIPSGANVLTF TGTGCCAGCAGCCAAATTCCTTCTGGGGCCAACGTCCTGACTTTC
- TRBJ2-1 TRBV29-1 - CSVSRQGAGGNEQFF TGCAGCGTCAGCCGGCAGGGGGCGGGAGGGAATGAGCAGTTCTTC
- TRBJ2-4 TRBV28 many CASSLETGSVIQYF TGTGCCAGCAGTCTAGAGACAGGTTCGGTCATTCAGTACTTC
- TRBJ2-7 TRBV29-1 many CSVAPGRVYEQYF TGCAGCGTTGCACCAGGGAGAGTCTACGAGCAGTACTTC
- TRBJ2-1 TRBV13 few CASSSPGGDSYNEQFF TGTGCCAGCAGCTCTCCCGGCGGGGACTCCTACAATGAGCAGTTCTTC
- TRBJ2-3 TRBV7-8 few CASRETGTRGDTQYF TGTGCCAGCAGAGAAACCGGGACTCGGGGGGATACGCAGTATTTT
TRBD1 TRBJ2-2 TRBV6-5 few CASRDRGNGELFF TGTGCCAGCAGGGACAGGGGAAACGGGGAGCTGTTTTTT
- TRBJ2-7 TRBV5-5 many CASSLGSFYEQYF TGTGCCAGCAGCTTGGGGTCTTTCTACGAGCAGTACTTC
TRBD1 TRBJ2-3 TRBV19 - CASSITGVTDTQYF TGTGCCAGTAGTATTACAGGGGTCACAGATACGCAGTATTTT
- TRBJ2-5 TRBV7-2 few CASSPNEGRETQYF TGTGCCAGCAGCCCGAACGAGGGGAGGGAGACCCAGTACTTC
- TRBJ2-2 TRBV11-2 few CASSLLRPRNTGELFF TGTGCCAGCAGCTTACTCCGGCCTCGGAACACCGGGGAGCTGTTTTTT
TRBD1 TRBJ2-3 TRBV7-9 - CASSHTAQGADTQYF TGTGCCAGCAGCCATACGGCACAGGGGGCAGATACGCAGTATTTT
- TRBJ1-3 TRBV19 - CASTQGRSGNTIYF TGTGCCAGTACGCAGGGACGCTCTGGAAACACCATATATTTT
- TRBJ1-1 TRBV20-1 many CSARAGNTEAFF TGCAGTGCTAGGGCGGGGAACACTGAAGCTTTCTTT
- TRBJ2-4 TRBV6-2/TRBV6-3 few CASSPDALKNIQYF TGTGCCAGCAGTCCAGACGCACTGAAAAACATTCAGTACTTC
- TRBJ1-1 TRBV12-3/TRBV12-4 many CASSLRGGLNTEAFF TGTGCCAGCAGTTTACGAGGCGGGCTGAACACTGAAGCTTTCTTT
- TRBJ2-7 TRBV27 - CASSLRVPTGEQYF TGTGCCAGCAGTTTACGAGTCCCTACGGGCGAGCAGTACTTC
TRBD1 TRBJ2-5 TRBV6-2/TRBV6-3 few CASSAGTGEVETQYF TGTGCCAGCAGCGCCGGGACAGGTGAAGTGGAGACCCAGTACTTC
- TRBJ1-2 TRBV7-2 - CASSSPIRQNYGYTF TGTGCCAGCAGCTCCCCCATTAGGCAGAACTATGGCTACACCTTC
- TRBJ1-2 TRBV29-1 - CSVEGPLLKAYGYTF TGCAGCGTTGAAGGTCCCCTCTTGAAGGCCTATGGCTACACCTTC